The 27 T cell receptor beta chains below were found in one sample sequenced in a study of T cell repertoires in cytomegalovirus infection (dated by TCRdb to the late 2010s). The instrument given in TCRdb is Illumina HiSeq 1500. The public reads were quality trimmed at Q25 with fastp and then assembled into clones with MiXCR by TCRdb, keeping productive beta chains. Rows with one shared CDR3 protein collapse into an entry with the most common genes and DNA. The sample table records hundreds of thousands of distinct CDR3 sequences; 20% to 25% of these occur just once. The ten largest clones add up to under 8.5% of the sample. The specimen was CD8+ T cells from PBMCs. The receptors stem from a human donor in good health (CMV status not recorded). Some clones in this sample may be carry-over from other donors' samples.

This clonotype showed up just a few times. The rearrangement uses TRBV7-6 and TRBJ2-7; no clear D. The CDR3 length is 12 residues. Germline values: CDR1 SGHVS, CDR2 FNYEAQ. Trimming stripped 3 bases from V and 5 bases from J, with 8 bases between. The CDR3: CASSLWDHEQYV. The CDR3 nucleotides read TGTGCCAGCAGCTTGTGGGATCACGAGCAGTACGTC.

This clonotype has a count of ten or more. V is TRBV7-9 and J is TRBJ1-2; D not certain. V dropped 4 bases and J dropped 4 bases, with 7 bases sitting between them. Germline V CDR1 and CDR2: SEHNR, FQNEAQ (reference sequence). CDR3 length equals 12 residues. CDR3 residues: CASSSTLYGYTF. The CDR3 DNA sequence: TGTGCCAGCAGCTCGACACTCTATGGCTACACCTTC.

In its sample, this clonotype was seen many times. The chain recombines TRBV7-2 with TRBJ2-1; 7 bases match TRBD2. Germline V CDR1 and CDR2: SGHTA, FQGNSA. The CDR3 runs to 15 residues. The V and J ends lost 2 bases and 3 bases, in that order; junction bases with no gene match: 4. The CDR3 coding sequence is TGTGCCAGCAGCTTACAGGGAGGGGACTACAATGAGCAGTTCTTC. Translation: CASSLQGGDYNEQFF.

J is TRBJ2-1 and V is TRBV5-5; possible D gene TRBD2, 6 bases. The CDR3 has 15 amino acids. Trimming stripped 1 base from V and 3 bases from J, with 11 bases between. Germline CDR1 and CDR2: SGHKS and YYEKEE (reference sequence). Here the CDR3 reads CASSLLRLVYNEQFF. The CDR3 DNA is TGTGCCAGCAGCTTGTTACGACTAGTCTACAATGAGCAGTTCTTC.

This clonotype was detected a few times. The chain employs TRBV28 and TRBJ2-2; TRBD1 might be the D (6 bases). The V and J ends lost 7 bases and 4 bases respectively, with 13 bases between them. The germline gives CDR1 MDHEN, CDR2 SYDVKM. The CDR3 sequence is 14 residues long. This CDR3 is CASNPGVPTGELFF. The CDR3 DNA sequence: TGTGCCAGCAACCCAGGGGTACCCACCGGGGAGCTGTTTTTT.

This clonotype was seen repeatedly, ten times or more. The chain combines TRBV7-9 with TRBJ2-7; TRBD2 matches at 7 bases. This CDR3 has 13 amino acids. V dropped 5 bases and J dropped 7; count of bases not matched to a gene: 8. CDR1 SEHNR and CDR2 FQNEAQ come from the germline V gene (reference sequence). The CDR3 loop is CASSPMGRGEQYV. CDR3 bases: TGTGCCAGCAGCCCGATGGGGAGGGGTGAGCAGTACGTC.

Notes on this clonotype: A much larger clone sits a single nucleotide away, making a read error possible. CDR3 in amino acids: CARSRLYEQYF. CDR3 DNA sequence: TGTGCCAGAAGCCGACTGTACGAGCAGTACTTC. The chain joins TRBV7-2 to TRBJ2-7, with D hard to call. Germline lookup yields CDR1 SGHTA and CDR2 FQGNSA. The length of the CDR3 is 11 residues. Trimming shortened V by 9 bases and J by 4 bases, and 10 bases separated the two germline ends.

Only a few counts were recorded for this clonotype. This chain connects TRBV10-3 to TRBJ1-2, with D perhaps TRBD1 (6 bases). The CDR3 is 15 amino acids. From germline, CDR1 is ENHRY and CDR2 SYGVKD. V dropped 0 bases and J dropped 3 bases, with 11 bases sitting between them. CDR3 in DNA: TGTGCCATCAGTGAGTCAGCCGGGGGCGACTATGGCTACACCTTC. It codes for CAISESAGGDYGYTF.

This clonotype was seen at least ten times. V and J are TRBV7-6 and TRBJ2-1; D is possibly TRBD1 (5 bases). V lost 4 bases, J lost 0 bases, and 13 bases lay in between. The CDR3 has 16 amino acids. CDR1 and CDR2 from the germline V gene are SGHVS and FNYEAQ. The CDR3, as DNA: TGTGCCAGCAGCTCAAGGGGAAGAGACTCCTACAATGAGCAGTTCTTC. Translation gives CASSSRGRDSYNEQFF.

Only a few counts were recorded for this clonotype. The chain links TRBV7-9 to TRBJ2-7; 9 nucleotides line up with TRBD1. The CDR3 consists of 14 residues. CDR1 is SEHNR and CDR2 is FQNEAQ in the germline V gene (reference sequence). V trimming: 5 bases; J trimming: 6 bases; junction bases outside the gene matches: 8. The CDR3 DNA sequence: TGTGCCAGCAGCACCCCCCTGGGACAGGGCGAGCAGTACTTC. Translated, it gives CASSTPLGQGEQYF.

This chain links TRBV19 with TRBJ2-1, with 7 bases fitting TRBD2. This CDR3 is 14 amino acids long. V dropped 3 bases and J dropped 3; count of bases not matched to a gene: 2. CDR1 is LNHDA, CDR2 SQIVND, per germline (reference sequence). The CDR3 loop is CASSMGGGYNEQFF. The CDR3 region has the DNA TGTGCCAGTAGTATGGGGGGGGGCTACAATGAGCAGTTCTTC.

The chain combines TRBV20-1 with TRBJ1-6; 8 nucleotides line up with TRBD1. Germline lookup yields CDR1 DFQATT and CDR2 SNEGSKA (reference sequence). CDR3 length: 14 amino acids. Trimming removed 6 bases from V and 10 bases from J; junction bases left unmatched: 11. This CDR3 is CSALPDRVTSPLHF. The CDR3 coding sequence is TGCAGTGCCCTTCCGGACAGGGTAACATCACCCCTCCACTTT.

This clonotype has at least ten counts. The rearrangement uses TRBV28 and TRBJ2-1; 9 nucleotides align to TRBD2. The CDR3 has 16 amino acids. CDR1 is MDHEN and CDR2 is SYDVKM in the germline V gene. The junction had 9 bases not matched to a gene; V was cut back by 3 bases and J by 6 bases. The CDR3 nucleotides read TGTGCCAGCAGTTTCCCCGCCCGCGGGGGGGCCAATGAGCAGTTCTTC. Its protein product is CASSFPARGGANEQFF. Using reference TRBV28 and TRBJ2-1 for the parts outside the CDR3, the full variable domain is DVKVTQSSRYLVKRTGEKVFLECVQDMDHENMFWYRQDPGLGLRLIYFSYDVKMKEKGDIPEGYSVSREKKERFSLILESASTNQTSMYLCASSFPARGGANEQFFGPGTRLTVL.

The chain is built from TRBV5-6 and TRBJ2-2, with D possibly matching TRBD2 (5 bases). This CDR3 has 12 residues. V dropped 4 bases and J dropped 8 bases, with 9 bases sitting between them. Germline V gene data show CDR1 as SGHDT and CDR2 as YYEEEE. CDR3 in DNA: TGTGCCAGCAGCCATCCGGGGGGGGAGCTGTTTTTT. This translates into CASSHPGGELFF. Full variable domain (missing parts from reference TRBV5-6 and TRBJ2-2): DAGVTQSPTHLIKTRGQQVTLRCSPKSGHDTVSWYQQALGQGPQFIFQYYEEEERQRGNFPDRFSGHQFPNYSSELNVNALLLGDSALYLCASSHPGGELFFGEGSRLTVL.

This clonotype was recorded a few times. The V and J genes are TRBV28 and TRBJ2-1; 8 nucleotides align to TRBD1. J gave up 8 bases and V 5 bases, and 8 bases lay outside the gene matches. This CDR3 contains 14 residues. The germline CDR1 and CDR2 sequences are MDHEN and SYDVKM. The CDR3 loop reads CASSTLQGADEQFF. Written as DNA, the CDR3 is TGTGCCAGCAGTACCCTCCAGGGGGCCGATGAGCAGTTCTTC. The full variable domain, in which reference TRBV28 and TRBJ2-1 provide the parts outside the CDR3, is DVKVTQSSRYLVKRTGEKVFLECVQDMDHENMFWYRQDPGLGLRLIYFSYDVKMKEKGDIPEGYSVSREKKERFSLILESASTNQTSMYLCASSTLQGADEQFFGPGTRLTVL.

This clonotype was picked up a small number of times. The chain employs TRBV6-2 or TRBV6-3 and TRBJ2-7, with D possibly TRBD1 on 6 matching bases. The CDR3 sequence is 14 residues long. Germline V lookup: CDR1 MNHEY, CDR2 SVGEGT. Trimming shortened V by 2 bases and J by 1 base, and 9 bases separated the two germline ends. The CDR3 region has the DNA TGTGCCAGCAGTTACCACGGACAGTCCTACGAGCAGTACGTC. It yields the protein CASSYHGQSYEQYV.

This chain uses TRBV20-1 with TRBJ1-2; D ambiguous. Germline CDR1 is DFQATT and CDR2 is SNEGSKA (reference sequence). The V gene lost 1 base and the J gene lost 4 bases, with 7 bases spanning the gap. The CDR3 runs 12 residues. The CDR3 DNA follows: TGCAGTGCTAGAGCGGGCCTCTATGGCTACACCTTC. Translation gives CSARAGLYGYTF.

The chain recombines TRBV28 with TRBJ1-5; 7 bases are a match to TRBD1. The CDR3 loop spans 16 amino acids. Germline CDR1 MDHEN, CDR2 SYDVKM. Unmatched junction bases numbered 7, after V lost 5 bases and J lost 0 bases. CDR3 sequence reads: CASSPWDSNSNQPQHF. Written as DNA, the CDR3 is TGTGCCAGCAGTCCCTGGGACAGCAATAGCAATCAGCCCCAGCATTTT. Filled out from reference TRBV28 and TRBJ1-5, the complete variable domain reads DVKVTQSSRYLVKRTGEKVFLECVQDMDHENMFWYRQDPGLGLRLIYFSYDVKMKEKGDIPEGYSVSREKKERFSLILESASTNQTSMYLCASSPWDSNSNQPQHFGDGTRLSIL.

The chain has TRBV20-1 and TRBJ1-2; tentative D call: TRBD1 (5 bases). CDR1 DFQATT and CDR2 SNEGSKA come from the germline V gene (reference sequence). Between the trimmed V and J ends, which lost 0 bases and 0 bases, there was a span of 14 bases. The CDR3 has 16 residues. The CDR3 nucleotides read TGCAGTGCTAGAGATTATTTAGGGGAGGCTAACTATGGCTACACCTTC. Translation: CSARDYLGEANYGYTF.

This clonotype was seen a few times. The genes are TRBV5-5 and TRBJ1-1; D not certain. The CDR3 is 14 amino acids. Trimming shortened V by 4 bases and J by 6 bases, and 16 bases separated the two germline ends. Per the germline V gene, CDR1 is SGHKS and CDR2 is YYEKEE (reference sequence). The CDR3 reads CASSPVWPRAEAFF. The CDR3 DNA sequence: TGTGCCAGCAGCCCTGTTTGGCCGCGGGCTGAAGCTTTCTTT.

The genes are TRBV13 and TRBJ1-5, with D perhaps TRBD1 (5 bases). V was pared by 8 bases and J by 2 bases, with 16 bases between. Germline CDR1 and CDR2: PRHDT and FYEKMQ (reference sequence). The CDR3 has 15 residues. In DNA form, the CDR3 reads TGTGCCAGCGGATCTCGGGGCGGCGGCAATCAGCCCCAGCATTTT. Residues: CASGSRGGGNQPQHF.

The sample holds a few counts of this clonotype. One junction end does not reproduce the germline sequence, and a read error may be involved. The rearrangement uses TRBV4-1 and TRBJ1-5; D not certain. The CDR3 runs to 14 residues. The germline V gene has CDR1 MGHRA and CDR2 YSYEKL. CDR3 in DNA: TGTGCCAGCAGCCAAACCGACTCCCCTGGATCCCAGCATTTT. Its protein is CASSQTDSPGSQHF.

This clonotype has only one observation. A much larger clone differs by one base, so this may be a read error. The chain carries TRBV6-2 or TRBV6-3 and TRBJ1-5; weak D call: TRBD1 (6 bases). Trimming removed 1 base from V and 4 bases from J, with 17 bases in between. The CDR3 contains 17 residues. The V gene's germline CDR1 is MNHEY and CDR2 SVGEGT. CDR3 sequence reads: CASSYFQTGRWNQPQHF. CDR3 coding DNA: TGTGCCAGCAGTTACTTCCAAACAGGGAGATGGAATCAGCCCCAGCATTTT.

Details on this clonotype: At one of its ends the junction is not consistent with the germline gene, which may arise from a read error. The V and J genes are TRBV12-3 or TRBV12-4 and TRBJ1-2, with D tentatively TRBD1 (6 bases). The CDR3 totals 13 residues. The CDR3 coding sequence is TGTGCCAACAGTTTTGGGGGGCCGGGAGGCTACACCTTC. Translating gives CANSFGGPGGYTF.

This clonotype was seen many times. This chain links TRBV7-6 with TRBJ2-7; 8 bases match TRBD1. Germline values: CDR1 SGHVS, CDR2 FNYEAQ. The ends lost 6 bases at V and 2 bases at J; junction bases unmatched: 9. The CDR3 contains 15 residues. In DNA form, the CDR3 reads TGTGCCAGCAGTCTCAGACAGGGGCGCCCCTACGAGCAGTACTTC. Its translation is CASSLRQGRPYEQYF.

V and J are TRBV12-3 or TRBV12-4 and TRBJ1-2; D is uncertain. The CDR3 sequence is 13 residues long. V was clipped by 0 bases and J by 3 bases, with 5 bases between them. The CDR3 nucleotides read TGTGCCAGCAGTTTAGCAGAGCACTATGGCTACACCTTC. The encoded protein is CASSLAEHYGYTF.

The chain is built from TRBV19 and TRBJ1-5; 7 nucleotides align to TRBD1. Germline V gene sequence: CDR1 LNHDA, CDR2 SQIVND (reference sequence). The CDR3 runs to 15 residues. With V trimmed by 3 bases and J by 0 bases, 2 bases remained unmatched. The CDR3 reads CASSIEGASNQPQHF. CDR3 nucleotides: TGTGCCAGTAGTATCGAGGGGGCTAGCAATCAGCCCCAGCATTTT.